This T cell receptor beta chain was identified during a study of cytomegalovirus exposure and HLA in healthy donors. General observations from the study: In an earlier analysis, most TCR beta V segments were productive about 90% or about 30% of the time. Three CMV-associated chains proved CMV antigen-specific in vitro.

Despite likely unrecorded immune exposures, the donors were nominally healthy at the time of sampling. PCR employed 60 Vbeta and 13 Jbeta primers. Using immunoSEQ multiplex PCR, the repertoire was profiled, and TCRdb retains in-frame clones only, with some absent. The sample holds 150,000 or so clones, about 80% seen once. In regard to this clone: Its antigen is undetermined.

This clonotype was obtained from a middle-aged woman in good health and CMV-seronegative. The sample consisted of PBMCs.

The CDR3 protein is CASSSRGRGGANVLTF. Here the CDR3 DNA reads TGTGCCAGTAGTTCACGAGGCAGGGGTGGGGCCAACGTCCTGACTTTC. The rearrangement uses TRBV19 and TRBJ2-6, with D perhaps matching TRBD1 (6 bases). The length of the CDR3 is 16 residues. V shed 5 bases and J shed 3 bases, with 14 bases lying between them. Germline CDR1 is LNHDA and CDR2 is SQIVND (reference sequence).